This record concerns one T cell receptor (beta chain) sequence. The CDR3 runs to 12 residues. Looked up from germline, CDR1 is SEHNR and CDR2 is FQNEAQ (reference sequence). V dropped 5 bases and J dropped 6; count of bases not matched to a gene: 1. This sample is part of a study of blood T cell repertoires in COVID-19. For the study at large: Acute-phase and convalescent COVID-19 samples originated in the United States, Italy and Spain. Sources were T cells, B-cell-depleted T cells, or PBMCs; the material itself was cDNA or gDNA.

Per the authors' pipeline: Reference gene primers were amplified, and this amplification served to estimate nucleated cell counts. The table came from immunoSEQ multiplex PCR; TCRdb's copy has only in-frame clones and leaves some out. Clone size and the V and J calls come from that table; the DNA yielded D and trimming. This sample has 300,000 or so clones, with around 82% found just once. The sequencing input was peripheral blood. The J gene is TRBJ2-7, the V gene TRBV7-9; 10 bases align to TRBD2. This TCR derives from a woman aged 45-65 years with acute or convalescent COVID-19. CDR3 nucleotide sequence: TGTGCCAGCAGCCGACTAGCGGGCGAGCAGTACTTC. This encodes CASSRLAGEQYF.